A single sample gave rise to the 21 T cell receptor beta chains below, sequenced in a study of cytomegalovirus exposure and HLA in healthy donors. TCRdb keeps only in-frame clones here, not all; method: immunoSEQ multiplex PCR. Of fewer than 95,000 clones listed, approximately 94% were seen once; the top ten hold roughly 0.63%. The sequenced material came from PBMCs. The receptors were sampled from a woman under 30 in good health and CMV-seronegative.

This rearrangement joins TRBV6-1 to TRBJ2-3; 11 nucleotides line up with TRBD1. The V gene end was trimmed by 1 base and the J gene end by 4 bases; junction bases not matched to a gene: 1. Germline V gene lookup returns CDR1 MNHNS and CDR2 SASEGT. The CDR3 is 15 residues long. In DNA form, the CDR3 reads TGTGCCAGCAGTGAAGGGACAGGGGGCGCAGATACGCAGTATTTT. As protein: CASSEGTGGADTQYF.

This clone has only one observation. The chain combines TRBV7-9 with TRBJ1-4, with TRBD1 matching over 9 bases. This CDR3 has 14 amino acids. Germline V CDR1 and CDR2: SEHNR, FQNEAQ (reference sequence). After removal of 5 bases from V and 8 bases from J, the junction contained 6 bases not matched to a gene. The CDR3, as DNA: TGTGCCAGCAGCACGGACAGGGGAGGCGAAAAACTGTTTTTT. It codes for CASSTDRGGEKLFF.

This clone showed up just once. This chain uses TRBV7-3 with TRBJ2-2, with 9 positions matching TRBD1. The CDR3 is made up of 15 amino acids. Trimming at V came to 0 bases and at J to 7 bases, leaving 3 bases not matched to a gene. CDR1 is SGHTA and CDR2 is FQGTGA in the germline V gene. This CDR3 is CASSLTTGGGGELFF. The CDR3 DNA is TGTGCCAGCAGCTTAACGACAGGGGGAGGCGGGGAGCTGTTTTTT.

This chain joins TRBV7-9 and TRBJ1-3; tentative D call: TRBD1 (6 bases). The CDR3 is 15 residues long. Germline lookup yields CDR1 SEHNR and CDR2 FQNEAQ (reference sequence). The V and J ends lost 5 bases and 2 bases respectively, with 13 bases between them. The CDR3 DNA follows: TGTGCCAGCAGCAAGGACAGCCGAGCTGGAAACACCATATATTTT. This sequence encodes CASSKDSRAGNTIYF.

The chain uses TRBV7-6 and TRBJ2-1; 9 nucleotides match TRBD1. V lost 1 base and J lost 10; bases outside the gene matches: 14. Per the germline V gene, CDR1 is SGHVS and CDR2 is FNYEAQ. The CDR3 covers 17 residues. Here the CDR3 DNA reads TGTGCCAGCAGCTTAGGCCCCCCACAACAGGGGGCGTGGGAGCAGTTCTTC. It yields the protein CASSLGPPQQGAWEQFF.

The V and J genes are TRBV5-5 and TRBJ1-6; tentative D call: TRBD1 (6 bases). V was cut by 6 bases and J by 6 bases, with 13 bases left in between. The CDR3 totals 14 residues. Germline V gives CDR1 SGHKS, CDR2 YYEKEE (reference sequence). CDR3: CASIRGQSNSPLHF. The CDR3 nucleotides read TGTGCCAGCATCCGCGGACAGAGTAATTCACCCCTCCACTTT.

The chain recombines TRBV7-9 with TRBJ1-1; D is undetermined. V gave up 1 base and J gave up 4 bases, with 16 bases separating them. The CDR3 loop spans 16 amino acids. Germline-derived CDR1 and CDR2 are SEHNR and FQNEAQ (reference sequence). The CDR3 region is CASSLGFRGRGTEAFF. The CDR3 DNA follows: TGTGCCAGCAGCTTAGGGTTCCGGGGTCGGGGCACTGAAGCTTTCTTT.

The chain has TRBV4-2 and TRBJ1-2, with 11 bases that match TRBD1. Germline lookup yields CDR1 LGHNA and CDR2 YNFKEQ. V lost 2 bases and J lost 3; bases outside the gene matches: 8. This CDR3 is built from 17 residues. The CDR3 region is CASSQTPGQGADYGYTF. DNA of the CDR3: TGTGCCAGCAGCCAAACACCCGGACAGGGGGCAGACTATGGCTACACCTTC.

V is TRBV6-5 and J is TRBJ1-2, with a weak D call TRBD1 (6 bases). Germline-derived CDR1 and CDR2 are MNHEY and SVGAGI. V was pared by 6 bases and J by 4 bases, with 9 bases between. This CDR3 spans 12 amino acids. The CDR3 region has the DNA TGTGCCAGCAGAATAGGGGGCTATGGCTACACCTTC. Amino acids: CASRIGGYGYTF.

This chain connects TRBV5-1 to TRBJ1-1, with D maybe TRBD1 (5 bases). The CDR3 consists of 14 residues. Trimming cost V 4 bases and J 1 base, with 11 bases left between them. Per the germline V gene, CDR1 is SGHRS and CDR2 is YFSETQ. CDR3 sequence: CASSPDQGNTEAFF. The CDR3 DNA is TGCGCCAGCAGCCCCGATCAGGGGAACACTGAAGCTTTCTTT.

This clone was seen only once. The genes are TRBV28 and TRBJ1-6; 10 bases agree with TRBD1. The trim removed 10 bases at V and 10 bases at J, leaving 7 bases unmatched. This CDR3 region has 13 residues. In germline, CDR1 is MDHEN, CDR2 SYDVKM. CDR3 DNA: TGTGCCACCTACCGGGACAGGGGATCACCCCTCCACTTT. This encodes CATYRDRGSPLHF.

This chain connects TRBV7-3 to TRBJ2-3; perhaps TRBD2 as D (6 bases). Trimming shortened V by 5 bases and J by 7 bases, and 16 bases separated the two germline ends. The CDR3 length is 14 residues. Per the germline V gene, CDR1 is SGHTA and CDR2 is FQGTGA. CDR3: CASSRAGYFNTQYF. In DNA form, the CDR3 reads TGTGCCAGCAGCCGGGCGGGGTACTTTAATACGCAGTATTTT.

Concerning this clone itself: Germline and junction disagree at one end, which may indicate a read error. The V call is TRBV7-7, the J call TRBJ2-5; D possibly corresponds to TRBD1 (5 bases). CDR1 is SSHAT, CDR2 FNYEAQ, per germline (reference sequence). The CDR3 has 17 residues. CDR3 residues: CASSSGALREDWETQYF. CDR3 bases: TGTGCTAGCAGCTCCGGAGCACTCAGGGAAGATTGGGAGACCCAGTACTTC.

The chain uses TRBV4-2 and TRBJ2-1; 14 bases are a match to TRBD2. Trimming cost V 3 bases and J 5 bases; bases outside gene matches: 12. Germline V gene data show CDR1 as LGHNA and CDR2 as YNFKEQ. The CDR3 consists of 19 residues. CDR3 in DNA: TGTGCCAGCAGCCAGCGCCCGACCGGGACTAGCGGGGGTCACAATGAGCAGTTCTTC. It encodes CASSQRPTGTSGGHNEQFF.

The chain links TRBV7-9 to TRBJ1-2, with 7 bases fitting TRBD1. This CDR3 is 18 amino acids long. CDR1 and CDR2 from the germline V gene are SEHNR and FQNEAQ (reference sequence). V lost 8 bases, J lost 3 bases, and 21 bases stayed unmatched. CDR3 in DNA: TGTGCCAGCGGAGGAGGGGGCGCGATTCCGATTGGTTACTATGGCTACACCTTC. Amino acid sequence: CASGGGGAIPIGYYGYTF.

The V and J genes are TRBV7-8 and TRBJ2-1; 8 bases match TRBD2. Germline assignment: CDR1 SGHVS and CDR2 FQNEAQ. With V trimmed by 5 bases and J by 9 bases, 9 bases remained unmatched. This CDR3 spans 14 amino acids. The CDR3 sequence is CASSRAGGAFEQFF. DNA of the CDR3: TGTGCCAGCAGCCGCGCCGGGGGGGCTTTTGAGCAGTTCTTC. The variable domain in full, completed from reference TRBV7-8 and TRBJ2-1, reads GAGVSQSPRYKVAKRGQDVALRCDPISGHVSLFWYQQALGQGPEFLTYFQNEAQLDKSGLPSDRFFAERPEGSVSTLKIQRTQQEDSAVYLCASSRAGGAFEQFFGPGTRLTVL.

V gene TRBV28 combines with J gene TRBJ1-5, with 8 bases fitting TRBD1. The J segment lost 6 bases and the V segment lost 10 bases, leaving 17 bases of the junction unmatched. The length of the CDR3 is 16 residues. CDR1 and CDR2 from the germline V gene are MDHEN and SYDVKM. The CDR3 region is CAIERTGKVIGQPQHF. The CDR3 DNA follows: TGTGCCATCGAACGGACAGGGAAGGTAATAGGTCAGCCCCAGCATTTT.

The chain joins TRBV14 to TRBJ1-5, with D perhaps TRBD1 (5 bases). Germline V gene sequence: CDR1 SGHDN, CDR2 FVKESK. Trimming removed 2 bases from V and 3 bases from J, with 8 bases in between. This CDR3 spans 14 amino acids. CDR3 in DNA: TGTGCCAGCAGCCAAAGGGGTAACAATCAGCCCCAGCATTTT. Translating gives CASSQRGNNQPQHF.

The chain carries TRBV29-1 and TRBJ2-7; TRBD2 might be the D (5 bases). V gave up 7 bases and J gave up 3 bases, with 16 bases separating them. CDR3 length: 13 amino acids. Germline V gene data show CDR1 as SQVTM and CDR2 as ANQGSEA. In DNA, the CDR3 is TGCAGCGCCGTACGGGGTCTCGGCTACGAGCAGTACTTC. Translating gives CSAVRGLGYEQYF.

V is TRBV19 and J is TRBJ2-3, with 7 bases lining up with TRBD1. Looked up from germline, CDR1 is LNHDA and CDR2 is SQIVND (reference sequence). The CDR3 is 14 amino acids. The V gene end was trimmed by 3 bases and the J gene end by 4 bases; junction bases not matched to a gene: 4. CDR3 coding DNA: TGTGCCAGTAGTATCCGAACAGGGGCAGATACGCAGTATTTT. Encoded protein: CASSIRTGADTQYF.

The chain links TRBV21-1 to TRBJ2-5; the table's D call, TRBD1, has no DNA check behind it. TRBV21-1 is termed a pseudogene. The CDR3 covers 18 residues. This CDR3 reads CASSSRDRLKNSGETQYF. The CDR3 nucleotides are TGTGCCAGCAGCAGCCGGGACAGACTAAAGAACAGCGGAGAGACCCAGTACTTC.